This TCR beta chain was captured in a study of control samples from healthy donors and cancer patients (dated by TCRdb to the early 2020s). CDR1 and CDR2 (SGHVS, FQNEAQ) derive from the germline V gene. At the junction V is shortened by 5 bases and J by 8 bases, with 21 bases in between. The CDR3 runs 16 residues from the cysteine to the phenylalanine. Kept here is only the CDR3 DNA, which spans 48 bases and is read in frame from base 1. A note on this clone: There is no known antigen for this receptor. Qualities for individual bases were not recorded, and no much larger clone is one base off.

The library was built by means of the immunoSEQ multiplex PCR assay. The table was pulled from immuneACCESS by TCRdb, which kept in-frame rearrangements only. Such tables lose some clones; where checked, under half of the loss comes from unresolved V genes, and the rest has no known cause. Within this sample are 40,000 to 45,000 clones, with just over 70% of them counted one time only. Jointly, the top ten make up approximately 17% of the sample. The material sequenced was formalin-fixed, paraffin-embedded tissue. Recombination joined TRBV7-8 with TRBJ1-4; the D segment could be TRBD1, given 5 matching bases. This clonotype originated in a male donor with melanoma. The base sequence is TGTGCCAGCAGCGCCCAGTCATCCAGGGTCGGCGAAAAACTGTTTTTT. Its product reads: CASSAQSSRVGEKLFF.